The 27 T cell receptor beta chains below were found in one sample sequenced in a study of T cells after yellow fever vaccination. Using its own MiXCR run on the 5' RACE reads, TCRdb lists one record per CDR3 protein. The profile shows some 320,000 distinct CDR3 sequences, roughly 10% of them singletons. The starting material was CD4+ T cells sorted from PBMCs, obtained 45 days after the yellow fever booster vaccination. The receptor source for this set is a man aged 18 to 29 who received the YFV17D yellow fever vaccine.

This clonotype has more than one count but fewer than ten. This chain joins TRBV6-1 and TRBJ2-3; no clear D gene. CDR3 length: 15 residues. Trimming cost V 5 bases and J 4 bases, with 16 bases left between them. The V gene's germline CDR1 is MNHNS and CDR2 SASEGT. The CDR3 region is CASSRVGPPPDTQYF. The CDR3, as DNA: TGTGCCAGCAGTCGGGTAGGGCCACCCCCAGATACGCAGTATTTT.

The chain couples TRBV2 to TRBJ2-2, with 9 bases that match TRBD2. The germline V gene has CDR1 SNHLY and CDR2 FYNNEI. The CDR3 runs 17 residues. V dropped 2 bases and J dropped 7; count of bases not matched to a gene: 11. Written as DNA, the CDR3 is TGTGCCAGCAGTGAATTGGCTGGGAGCGGGGGGTTCGGGGAGCTGTTTTTT. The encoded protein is CASSELAGSGGFGELFF.

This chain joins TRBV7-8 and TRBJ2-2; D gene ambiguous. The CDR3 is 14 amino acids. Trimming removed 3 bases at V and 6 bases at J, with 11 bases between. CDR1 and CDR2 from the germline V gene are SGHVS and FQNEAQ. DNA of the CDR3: TGTGCCAGCAGCTTCGGACGAACCCCCGGGGAGCTGTTTTTT. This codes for CASSFGRTPGELFF.

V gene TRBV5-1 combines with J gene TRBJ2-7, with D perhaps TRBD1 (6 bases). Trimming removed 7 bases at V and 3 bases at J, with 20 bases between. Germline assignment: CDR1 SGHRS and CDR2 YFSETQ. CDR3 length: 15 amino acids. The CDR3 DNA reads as TGCGCCAGCCGTACTATGACAGGCTTAGACTACGAGCAGTACTTC. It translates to CASRTMTGLDYEQYF.

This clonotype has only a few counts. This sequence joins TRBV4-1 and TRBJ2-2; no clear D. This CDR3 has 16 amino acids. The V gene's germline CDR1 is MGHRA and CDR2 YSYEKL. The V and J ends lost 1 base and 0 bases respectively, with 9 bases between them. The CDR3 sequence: CASSQGLSANTGELFF. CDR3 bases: TGCGCCAGCAGCCAAGGACTCTCGGCGAACACCGGGGAGCTGTTTTTT.

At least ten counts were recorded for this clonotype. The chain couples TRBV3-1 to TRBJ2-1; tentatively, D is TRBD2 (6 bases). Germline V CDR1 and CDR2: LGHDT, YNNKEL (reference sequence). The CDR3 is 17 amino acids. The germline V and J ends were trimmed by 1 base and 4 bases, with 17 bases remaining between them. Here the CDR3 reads CASSQAFRSGGYNEQFF. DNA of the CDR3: TGTGCCAGCAGCCAAGCTTTCAGGTCCGGGGGATACAATGAGCAGTTCTTC.

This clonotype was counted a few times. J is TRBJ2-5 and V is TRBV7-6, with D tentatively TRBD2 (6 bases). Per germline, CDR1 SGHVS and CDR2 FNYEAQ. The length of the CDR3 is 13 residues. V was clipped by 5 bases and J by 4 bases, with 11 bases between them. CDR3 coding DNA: TGTGCCAGCAGCATACGGGAGATAGAGACCCAGTACTTC. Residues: CASSIREIETQYF.

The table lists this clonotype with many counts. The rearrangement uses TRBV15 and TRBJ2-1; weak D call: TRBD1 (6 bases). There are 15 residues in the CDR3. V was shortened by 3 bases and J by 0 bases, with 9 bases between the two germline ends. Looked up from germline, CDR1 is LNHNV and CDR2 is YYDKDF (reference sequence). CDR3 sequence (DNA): TGTGCCACCAGCAGGCAGGACAGCTCCTACAATGAGCAGTTCTTC. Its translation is CATSRQDSSYNEQFF.

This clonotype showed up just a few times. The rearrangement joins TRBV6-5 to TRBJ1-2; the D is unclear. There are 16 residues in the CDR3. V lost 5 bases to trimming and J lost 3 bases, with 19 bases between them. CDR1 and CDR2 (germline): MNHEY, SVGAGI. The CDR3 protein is CASSPTWAGNYYGYTF. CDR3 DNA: TGTGCCAGCAGTCCGACCTGGGCGGGGAATTACTATGGCTACACCTTC.

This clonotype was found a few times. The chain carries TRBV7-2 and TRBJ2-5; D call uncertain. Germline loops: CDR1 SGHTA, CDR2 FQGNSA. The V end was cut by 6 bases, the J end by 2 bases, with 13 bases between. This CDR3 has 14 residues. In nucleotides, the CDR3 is TGTGCCAGCAGTTGGCGGAGCGTTCAAGAGACCCAGTACTTC. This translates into CASSWRSVQETQYF.

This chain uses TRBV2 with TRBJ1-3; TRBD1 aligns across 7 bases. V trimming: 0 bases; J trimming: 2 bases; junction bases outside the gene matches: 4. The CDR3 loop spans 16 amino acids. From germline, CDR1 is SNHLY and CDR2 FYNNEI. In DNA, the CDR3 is TGTGCCAGCAGTGAAGCGGCCACAGGGGCTGGAAACACCATATATTTT. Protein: CASSEAATGAGNTIYF. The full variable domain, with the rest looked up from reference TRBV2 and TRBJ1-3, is EPEVTQTPSHQVTQMGQEVILRCVPISNHLYFYWYRQILGQKVEFLVSFYNNEISEKSEIFDDQFSVERPDGSNFTLKIRSTKLEDSAMYFCASSEAATGAGNTIYFGEGSWLTVV.

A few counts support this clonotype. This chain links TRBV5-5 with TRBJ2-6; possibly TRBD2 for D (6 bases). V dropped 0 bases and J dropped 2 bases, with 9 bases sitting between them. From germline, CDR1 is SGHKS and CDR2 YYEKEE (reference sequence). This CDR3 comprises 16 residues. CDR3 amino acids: CASSLAGGPGANVLTF. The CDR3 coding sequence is TGTGCCAGCAGCTTGGCCGGGGGACCTGGGGCCAACGTCCTGACTTTC.

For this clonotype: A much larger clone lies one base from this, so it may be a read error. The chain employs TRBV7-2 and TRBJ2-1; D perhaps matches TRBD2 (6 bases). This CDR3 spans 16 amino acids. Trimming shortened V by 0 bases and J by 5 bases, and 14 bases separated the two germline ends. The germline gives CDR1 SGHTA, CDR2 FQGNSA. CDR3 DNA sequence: TGTGCCAGCAGCTTAGCGTGGGACTCTTCACACAATGAGCAGTTCTTC. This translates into CASSLAWDSSHNEQFF.

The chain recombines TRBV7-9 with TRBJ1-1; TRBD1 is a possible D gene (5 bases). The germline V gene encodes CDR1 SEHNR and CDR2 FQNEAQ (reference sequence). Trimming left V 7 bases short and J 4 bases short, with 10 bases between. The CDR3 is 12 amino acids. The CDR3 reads CASTGLGTEAFF. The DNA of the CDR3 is TGTGCCAGCACAGGGTTGGGCACTGAAGCTTTCTTT.

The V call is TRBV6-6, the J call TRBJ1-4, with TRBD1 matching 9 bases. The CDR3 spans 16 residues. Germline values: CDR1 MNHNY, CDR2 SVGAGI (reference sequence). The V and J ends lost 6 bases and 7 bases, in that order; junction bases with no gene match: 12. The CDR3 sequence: CASSFQQGASGEKLFF. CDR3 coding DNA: TGTGCCAGCAGCTTTCAACAGGGGGCGAGTGGTGAAAAACTGTTTTTT.

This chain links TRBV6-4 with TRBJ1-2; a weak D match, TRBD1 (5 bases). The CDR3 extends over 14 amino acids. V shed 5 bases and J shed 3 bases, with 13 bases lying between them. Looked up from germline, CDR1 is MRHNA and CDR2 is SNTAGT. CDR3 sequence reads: CASSPLPGHYGYTF. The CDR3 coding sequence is TGTGCCAGCAGTCCACTTCCGGGGCACTATGGCTACACCTTC.

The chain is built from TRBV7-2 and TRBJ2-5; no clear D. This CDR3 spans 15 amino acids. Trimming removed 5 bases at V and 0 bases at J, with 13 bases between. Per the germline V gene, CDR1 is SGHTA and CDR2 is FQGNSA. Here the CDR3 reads CASSARTWDQETQYF. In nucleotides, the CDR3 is TGTGCCAGCAGCGCCCGGACGTGGGACCAAGAGACCCAGTACTTC.

The CDR3 DNA reads TGTGCCAGCAGCTTTACAGGGGGCCGAGGCGAGCAGTACTTC. Its translation is CASSFTGGRGEQYF. V and J are TRBV7-6 and TRBJ2-7, with 9 bases fitting TRBD1. From germline, CDR1 is SGHVS and CDR2 FNYEAQ. The CDR3 length is 14 residues. With 3 bases clipped from V and 6 bases from J, the junction kept 6 bases outside the gene matches.

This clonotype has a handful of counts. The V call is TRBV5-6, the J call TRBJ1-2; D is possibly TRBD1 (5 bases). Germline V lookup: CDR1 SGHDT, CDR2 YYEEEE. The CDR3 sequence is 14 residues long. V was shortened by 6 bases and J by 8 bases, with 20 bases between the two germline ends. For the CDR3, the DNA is TGTGCCAGCAACCTTCCCGGGATTGAGGGGGGCTACACCTTC. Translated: CASNLPGIEGGYTF.

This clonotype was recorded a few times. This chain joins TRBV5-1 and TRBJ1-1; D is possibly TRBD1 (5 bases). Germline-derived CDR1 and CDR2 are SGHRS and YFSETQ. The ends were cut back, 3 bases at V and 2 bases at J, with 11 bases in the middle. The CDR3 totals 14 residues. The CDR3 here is CASSYDGGNTEAFF. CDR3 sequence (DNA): TGCGCCAGCAGCTATGACGGGGGAAACACTGAAGCTTTCTTT.

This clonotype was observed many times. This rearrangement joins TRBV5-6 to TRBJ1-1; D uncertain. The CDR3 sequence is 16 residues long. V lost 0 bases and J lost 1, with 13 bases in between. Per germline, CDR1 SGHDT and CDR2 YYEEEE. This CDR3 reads CASSLGIQAGNTEAFF. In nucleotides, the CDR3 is TGTGCCAGCAGCTTGGGCATCCAGGCAGGGAACACTGAAGCTTTCTTT.

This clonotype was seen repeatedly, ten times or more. Written as DNA, the CDR3 is TGCAGTGAAGGGGGGGGGTTTCGGGGAACCCAAGAGACCCAGTACTTC. Protein sequence: CSEGGGFRGTQETQYF. V gene TRBV20-1 combines with J gene TRBJ2-5; weak D call: TRBD2 (7 bases). Germline V gene lookup returns CDR1 DFQATT and CDR2 SNEGSKA (reference sequence). The CDR3 extends over 16 amino acids. V was cut by 7 bases and J by 1 base, with 22 bases left in between.

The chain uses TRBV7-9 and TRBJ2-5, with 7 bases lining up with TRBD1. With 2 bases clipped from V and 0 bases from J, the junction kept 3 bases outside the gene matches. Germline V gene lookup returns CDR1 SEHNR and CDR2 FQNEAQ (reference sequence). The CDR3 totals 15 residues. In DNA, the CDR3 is TGTGCCAGCAGCTTAATGGGACAGTACCAAGAGACCCAGTACTTC. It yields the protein CASSLMGQYQETQYF.

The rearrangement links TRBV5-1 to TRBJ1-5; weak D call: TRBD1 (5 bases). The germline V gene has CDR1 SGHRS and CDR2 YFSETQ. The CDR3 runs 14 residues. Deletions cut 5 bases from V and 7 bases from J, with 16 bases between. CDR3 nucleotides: TGCGCCAGCAGTAGGGACGGTTTGGAACAGCCCCAGCATTTT. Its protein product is CASSRDGLEQPQHF. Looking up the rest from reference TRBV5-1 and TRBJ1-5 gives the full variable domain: KAGVTQTPRYLIKTRGQQVTLSCSPISGHRSVSWYQQTPGQGLQFLFEYFSETQRNKGNFPGRFSGRQFSNSRSEMNVSTLELGDSALYLCASSRDGLEQPQHFGDGTRLSIL.

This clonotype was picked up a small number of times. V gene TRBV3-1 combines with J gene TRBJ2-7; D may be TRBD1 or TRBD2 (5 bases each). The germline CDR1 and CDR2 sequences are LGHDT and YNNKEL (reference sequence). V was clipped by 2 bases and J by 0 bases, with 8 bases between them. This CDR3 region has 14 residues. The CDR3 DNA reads TGTGCCAGCAGCCAAAATGGGGGCTCCTACGAGCAGTACGTC. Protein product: CASSQNGGSYEQYV.

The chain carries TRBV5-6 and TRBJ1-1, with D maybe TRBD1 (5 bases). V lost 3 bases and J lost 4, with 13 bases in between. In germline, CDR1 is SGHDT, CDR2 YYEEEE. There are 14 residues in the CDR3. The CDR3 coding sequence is TGTGCCAGCAGCTCGGGACTGGGGGGCACTGAAGCTTTCTTT. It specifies CASSSGLGGTEAFF.

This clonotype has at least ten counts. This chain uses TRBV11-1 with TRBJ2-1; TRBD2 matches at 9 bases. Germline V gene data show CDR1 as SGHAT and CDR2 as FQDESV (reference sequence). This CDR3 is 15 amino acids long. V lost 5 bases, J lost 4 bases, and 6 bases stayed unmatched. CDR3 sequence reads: CASSALAGSYNEQFF. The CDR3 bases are TGTGCCAGCAGCGCGCTAGCGGGGTCGTACAATGAGCAGTTCTTC.